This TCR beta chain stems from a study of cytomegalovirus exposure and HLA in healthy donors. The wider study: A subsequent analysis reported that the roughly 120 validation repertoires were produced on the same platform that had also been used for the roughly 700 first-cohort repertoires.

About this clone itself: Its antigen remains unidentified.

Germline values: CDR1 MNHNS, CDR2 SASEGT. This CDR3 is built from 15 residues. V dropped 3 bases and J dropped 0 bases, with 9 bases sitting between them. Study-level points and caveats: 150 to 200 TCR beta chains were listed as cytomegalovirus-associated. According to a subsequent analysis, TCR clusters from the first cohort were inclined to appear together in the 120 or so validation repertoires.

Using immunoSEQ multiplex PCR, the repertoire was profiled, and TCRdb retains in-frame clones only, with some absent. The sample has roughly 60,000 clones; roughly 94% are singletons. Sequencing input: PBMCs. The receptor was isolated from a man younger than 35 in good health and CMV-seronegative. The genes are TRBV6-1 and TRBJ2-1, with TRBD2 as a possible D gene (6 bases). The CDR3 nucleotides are TGTGCCAGCAGTGACCTAGCGCTCTCCTACAATGAGCAGTTCTTC. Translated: CASSDLALSYNEQFF.